One and the same sample provided the 23 T cell receptor beta chains below, sequenced in a study of OX40 agonist ivuxolimab in advanced cancers. Sequencing was performed with immunoSEQ multiplex PCR; in TCRdb, only in-frame clones are kept and a portion is missing. The repertoire holds under 55,000 clones, with around four fifths as singletons. The material sequenced was CD4+ or CD8+ T cells sorted from blood, taken in a trial of the OX40 agonist ivuxolimab. The receptors originated from an adult with an advanced solid tumor such as melanoma, head and neck, liver or kidney cancer.

The chain couples TRBV6-5 to TRBJ2-1; no clear D gene. With 2 bases removed from V and 9 bases from J, the gap between germline ends came to 20 bases. Germline V gene data show CDR1 as MNHEY and CDR2 as SVGAGI. There are 16 residues in the CDR3. The chain's CDR3 is CASSYERDPQLSEQFF. DNA for the CDR3: TGTGCCAGCAGTTACGAGAGAGACCCCCAATTAAGTGAGCAGTTCTTC.

The chain employs TRBV19 and TRBJ2-5; the match to TRBD1 covers 7 bases. This CDR3 has 14 residues. V lost 6 bases, J lost 1 base, and 5 bases stayed unmatched. Germline V gene data show CDR1 as LNHDA and CDR2 as SQIVND (reference sequence). In nucleotides, the CDR3 is TGTGCCAGTAGACCTACAGGGGCCCAAGAGACCCAGTACTTC. Translated: CASRPTGAQETQYF. The variable domain in full, completed from reference TRBV19 and TRBJ2-5, reads DGGITQSPKYLFRKEGQNVTLSCEQNLNHDAMYWYRQDPGQGLRLIYYSQIVNDFQKGDIAEGYSVSREKKESFPLTVTSAQKNPTAFYLCASRPTGAQETQYFGPGTRLLVL.

This CDR3 reads CASSQERWNPWAKNIQYF. DNA for the CDR3: TGTGCCAGCAGCCAAGAAAGGTGGAACCCATGGGCCAAAAACATTCAGTACTTC. This sequence joins TRBV14 and TRBJ2-4; no firm D call. CDR3 length equals 18 residues. Trimming took 0 bases from V and 1 from J, leaving 16 bases between them. The germline gives CDR1 SGHDN, CDR2 FVKESK. Variable domain in full (rest from reference TRBV14 and TRBJ2-4): EAGVTQFPSHSVIEKGQTVTLRCDPISGHDNLYWYRRVMGKEIKFLLHFVKESKQDESGMPNNRFLAERTGGTYSTLKVQPAELEDSGVYFCASSQERWNPWAKNIQYFGAGTRLSVL.

This chain uses TRBV19 with TRBJ1-2; D possibly corresponds to TRBD1 (6 bases). The V gene lost 6 bases and the J gene lost 2 bases, with 22 bases spanning the gap. This CDR3 is 17 amino acids long. The V gene's germline CDR1 is LNHDA and CDR2 SQIVND (reference sequence). CDR3 sequence reads: CASSGAETDRANYGYTF. DNA of the CDR3: TGTGCCAGTAGCGGGGCAGAAACGGACAGAGCCAACTATGGCTACACCTTC.

The chain is built from TRBV5-4 and TRBJ1-2; maybe TRBD1 (5 bases). Per the germline V gene, CDR1 is SGHNT and CDR2 is YYREEE (reference sequence). The CDR3 loop spans 12 amino acids. V lost 2 bases and J 8 bases, leaving 10 bases between the germline ends. The CDR3 region is CASSFQGEGYTF. As DNA, the CDR3 is TGTGCCAGCAGCTTCCAGGGTGAAGGCTACACCTTC.

The sample holds a few counts of this clone. In DNA, the CDR3 is TGTGCCAGCAGCGTAGGACTGTTCTCTGGAAACACCATATATTTT. Translating gives CASSVGLFSGNTIYF. The rearrangement joins TRBV9 to TRBJ1-3; no firm D call. From germline, CDR1 is SGDLS and CDR2 YYNGEE. The V end lost 0 bases, the J end lost 0 bases, and 7 bases lay between the germline ends. The CDR3 loop spans 15 amino acids. Full variable domain (missing parts from reference TRBV9 and TRBJ1-3): DSGVTQTPKHLITATGQRVTLRCSPRSGDLSVYWYQQSLDQGLQFLIQYYNGEERAKGNILERFSAQQFPDLHSELNLSSLELGDSALYFCASSVGLFSGNTIYFGEGSWLTVV.

This clone was seen a few times. The chain joins TRBV25-1 to TRBJ2-2, with TRBD1 matching over 9 bases. J was trimmed by 7 bases and V by 5 bases; bases with no gene match: 5. CDR1 MGHDK and CDR2 SYGVNS come from the germline V gene. The CDR3 covers 14 residues. This CDR3 is CASSWDRAGGELFF. The CDR3 DNA sequence: TGTGCCAGCAGTTGGGACAGGGCGGGCGGGGAGCTGTTTTTT.

The chain uses TRBV7-9 and TRBJ2-7; 7 bases are shared with TRBD1. V shed 4 bases, J shed 7 bases, and the junction held 19 bases outside the gene matches. Germline V lookup: CDR1 SEHNR, CDR2 FQNEAQ (reference sequence). CDR3 length: 17 amino acids. Here the CDR3 DNA reads TGTGCCAGCAGCTCAGTATCGGACAGGACACTCCCTTGGGAGCAGTACTTC. This codes for CASSSVSDRTLPWEQYF. The full variable domain, its missing parts supplied by reference TRBV7-9 and TRBJ2-7, is DTGVSQNPRHKITKRGQNVTFRCDPISEHNRLYWYRQTLGQGPEFLTYFQNEAQLEKSRLLSDRFSAERPKGSFSTLEIQRTEQGDSAMYLCASSSVSDRTLPWEQYFGPGTRLTVT.

The chain combines TRBV28 with TRBJ1-1, with D possibly matching TRBD1 (6 bases). The CDR3 contains 14 residues. Per the germline V gene, CDR1 is MDHEN and CDR2 is SYDVKM. V was shortened by 3 bases and J by 5 bases, with 13 bases between the two germline ends. CDR3 DNA: TGTGCCAGCAGTTTGCCCCAGGGGAGGACTGAAGCTTTCTTT. It translates to CASSLPQGRTEAFF. The full variable domain, its missing parts supplied by reference TRBV28 and TRBJ1-1, is DVKVTQSSRYLVKRTGEKVFLECVQDMDHENMFWYRQDPGLGLRLIYFSYDVKMKEKGDIPEGYSVSREKKERFSLILESASTNQTSMYLCASSLPQGRTEAFFGQGTRLTVV.

The V call is TRBV27, the J call TRBJ1-1; no clear D. This CDR3 has 15 amino acids. V gave up 3 bases and J gave up 1 base, with 12 bases separating them. CDR1 and CDR2 from the germline V gene are MNHEY and SMNVEV (reference sequence). CDR3 in DNA: TGTGCCAGCAGTTTCGTCGGGTATGAGAACACTGAAGCTTTCTTT. This encodes CASSFVGYENTEAFF.

V gene TRBV6-1 combines with J gene TRBJ1-3; D remains ambiguous. CDR1 is MNHNS and CDR2 is SASEGT in the germline V gene. The CDR3 consists of 16 residues. Trimming took off 3 bases at V and 1 base at J, with 13 bases between the two ends. The chain's CDR3 is CASSELAQESGNTIYF. For the CDR3, the DNA is TGTGCCAGCAGTGAGCTAGCTCAGGAGTCTGGAAACACCATATATTTT.

This sequence joins TRBV28 and TRBJ1-1, with D maybe TRBD1 (6 bases). Per germline, CDR1 MDHEN and CDR2 SYDVKM. CDR3 length: 15 amino acids. With 2 bases removed from V and 2 bases from J, the gap between germline ends came to 12 bases. CDR3 nucleotides: TGTGCCAGCAGTTTACTGGGGGCGCCCAACACTGAAGCTTTCTTT. This sequence encodes CASSLLGAPNTEAFF. Drawing the rest from reference TRBV28 and TRBJ1-1, the complete variable domain is DVKVTQSSRYLVKRTGEKVFLECVQDMDHENMFWYRQDPGLGLRLIYFSYDVKMKEKGDIPEGYSVSREKKERFSLILESASTNQTSMYLCASSLLGAPNTEAFFGQGTRLTVV.

This chain uses TRBV5-6 with TRBJ2-5; D is ambiguous. The germline V gene encodes CDR1 SGHDT and CDR2 YYEEEE. The V end lost 2 bases, the J end lost 0 bases, and 5 bases lay between the germline ends. The length of the CDR3 is 13 residues. The CDR3 region has the DNA TGTGCCAGCAGCTTTGACAACCAAGAGACCCAGTACTTC. Its protein product is CASSFDNQETQYF. The full variable domain, its missing parts supplied by reference TRBV5-6 and TRBJ2-5, is DAGVTQSPTHLIKTRGQQVTLRCSPKSGHDTVSWYQQALGQGPQFIFQYYEEEERQRGNFPDRFSGHQFPNYSSELNVNALLLGDSALYLCASSFDNQETQYFGPGTRLLVL.

The rearrangement joins TRBV28 to TRBJ1-4; perhaps TRBD1 as D (5 bases). Germline assignment: CDR1 MDHEN and CDR2 SYDVKM. This CDR3 spans 16 amino acids. V was cut by 7 bases and J by 7 bases, with 22 bases left in between. The CDR3 is CASTPMGGGITEKLFF. In DNA, the CDR3 is TGTGCCAGCACCCCGATGGGCGGGGGAATTACTGAAAAACTGTTTTTT.

The V and J genes are TRBV28 and TRBJ2-1; D possibly matches TRBD1 or TRBD2 (6 bases each). CDR1 and CDR2 (germline): MDHEN, SYDVKM. Trimming removed 3 bases from V and 9 bases from J, with 15 bases in between. The CDR3 is 14 amino acids. As DNA, the CDR3 is TGTGCCAGCAGTTTTCCTGGGGGGCTCGGTGAGCAGTTCTTC. This sequence encodes CASSFPGGLGEQFF.

This clone appeared once. This chain links TRBV4-2 with TRBJ1-3; D remains ambiguous. The V gene's germline CDR1 is LGHNA and CDR2 YNFKEQ. V lost 8 bases to trimming and J lost 4 bases, with 18 bases between them. The CDR3 runs to 15 residues. The CDR3 DNA is TGTGCCAGCTCCTTCGGCCCAGTTGCGGGAAACACCATATATTTT. Amino acids: CASSFGPVAGNTIYF.

This chain links TRBV19 with TRBJ2-3; D may match TRBD1 or TRBD2 (5 bases each). Trimming took off 9 bases at V and 0 bases at J, with 10 bases between the two ends. Germline V gene data show CDR1 as LNHDA and CDR2 as SQIVND (reference sequence). CDR3 length: 13 amino acids. This chain's CDR3 is CASRDPSTDTQYF. DNA of the CDR3: TGTGCCAGCCGGGACCCGAGCACAGATACGCAGTATTTT.

J is TRBJ2-2 and V is TRBV5-4, with a possible D match to TRBD1 (5 bases). CDR1 SGHNT and CDR2 YYREEE come from the germline V gene (reference sequence). V was cut by 4 bases and J by 2 bases, with 15 bases left in between. CDR3 size: 16 residues. CDR3 sequence reads: CASSLEGVANTGELFF. In DNA, the CDR3 is TGTGCCAGCAGCCTGGAAGGGGTAGCTAACACCGGGGAGCTGTTTTTT.

A few counts support this clone. This chain links TRBV25-1 with TRBJ2-7, with 7 nucleotides matching TRBD1. Germline trimming cut 7 bases from V and 1 base from J; bases unmatched to any gene: 10. This CDR3 has 15 amino acids. Per the germline V gene, CDR1 is MGHDK and CDR2 is SYGVNS. The CDR3 coding sequence is TGTGCCAGCAACCCGGCGAACAGGGGATCCTACGAGCAGTACTTC. It translates to CASNPANRGSYEQYF.

This clone was seen a single time. The gene calls are TRBV6-5 and TRBJ1-4, with D unclear. V shed 11 bases and J shed 0 bases, with 13 bases lying between them. In germline, CDR1 is MNHEY, CDR2 SVGAGI. CDR3 size: 14 residues. The CDR3 DNA is TGTGCCGCAGGACGGGTTGCAACTAATGAAAAACTGTTTTTT. Translation gives CAAGRVATNEKLFF.

The chain is built from TRBV11-3 and TRBJ2-3; 9 bases are a match to TRBD1. V lost 5 bases and J lost 3; bases outside the gene matches: 6. CDR1 SGHNT and CDR2 YENEEA come from the germline V gene. The CDR3 is 15 amino acids. The CDR3 protein is CASSQFGTGTDTQYF. The CDR3 DNA reads TGTGCCAGCAGCCAATTTGGGACAGGGACAGATACGCAGTATTTT.

Remarks on this clone: Other DNA sequences from this sample encode an identical CDR3 as well. This chain connects TRBV2 to TRBJ2-1, with TRBD2 matching over 10 bases. V lost 9 bases to trimming and J lost 1 base; unmatched junction nucleotides: 9. This CDR3 has 16 amino acids. Germline CDR1 SNHLY, CDR2 FYNNEI. The chain's CDR3 is CASSSSSGRSYNEQFF. The CDR3 bases are TGTGCCAGTAGTTCCTCTAGCGGGAGATCCTACAATGAGCAGTTCTTC.

V and J are TRBV5-4 and TRBJ2-3; D might be TRBD2 (6 bases). The CDR3 runs 14 residues. The germline gives CDR1 SGHNT, CDR2 YYREEE (reference sequence). The germline V and J ends were trimmed by 3 bases and 1 base, with 9 bases remaining between them. The DNA for the CDR3 is TGTGCCAGCAGCTCGACTAGTCGCACAGATACGCAGTATTTT. It codes for CASSSTSRTDTQYF. Full variable domain (outside the CDR3, taken from reference TRBV5-4 and TRBJ2-3): ETGVTQSPTHLIKTRGQQVTLRCSSQSGHNTVSWYQQALGQGPQFIFQYYREEENGRGNFPPRFSGLQFPNYSSELNVNALELDDSALYLCASSSTSRTDTQYFGPGTRLTVL.